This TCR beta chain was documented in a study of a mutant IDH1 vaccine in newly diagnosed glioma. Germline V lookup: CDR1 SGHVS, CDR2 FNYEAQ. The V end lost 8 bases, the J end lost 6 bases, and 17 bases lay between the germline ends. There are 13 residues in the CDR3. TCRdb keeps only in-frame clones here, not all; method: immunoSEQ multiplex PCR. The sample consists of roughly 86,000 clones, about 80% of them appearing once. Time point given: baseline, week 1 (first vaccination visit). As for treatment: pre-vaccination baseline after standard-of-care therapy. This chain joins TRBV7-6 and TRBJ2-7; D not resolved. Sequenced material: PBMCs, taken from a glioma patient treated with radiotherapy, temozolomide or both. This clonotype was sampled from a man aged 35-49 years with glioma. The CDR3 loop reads CASSRSLNGEQYF. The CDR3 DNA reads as TGTGCCAGCTCCCGGTCCCTAAACGGCGAGCAGTACTTC.